This TCR beta chain comes out of a study of blood T cell repertoires in COVID-19. Study as a whole: Samples taken during acute and convalescent COVID-19 were collected in the United States, Italy and Spain. In each case, the material was cDNA or gDNA derived from T cells, B-cell-depleted T cells, or PBMCs.

As handled by the study authors: Reference gene primer amplification gave nucleated cell count estimates. Some clones are missing from TCRdb's copy, which holds only in-frame ones; the method was immunoSEQ multiplex PCR. For V, J and clone size, that table is used; D and trimming come from the DNA. The top ten hold less than 40% of the sample, which has over 35,000 clones, over 75% seen once. The CDR3 runs 17 residues. Germline-derived CDR1 and CDR2 are LNHDA and SQIVND (reference sequence). The V end was cut by 7 bases, the J end by 1 base, with 19 bases between. This sequence joins TRBV19 and TRBJ2-2; D is undetermined. This TCR was recovered from a man aged 55 to 70 with acute or convalescent COVID-19. Specimen: peripheral blood. The chain's CDR3 is CASNKPRGRGNTGELFF. CDR3 nucleotides: TGTGCCAGTAACAAACCTCGAGGTCGAGGGAACACCGGGGAGCTGTTTTTT.